These T cell receptor beta chains were read from a single sample in a study of blood T cell repertoires in COVID-19. Clones were read by immunoSEQ multiplex PCR, and TCRdb kept only the in-frame ones, dropping some. The table includes 210,000 or so clones, 65% to 90% detected once. The sequenced material came from peripheral blood. These receptors all come from a man aged 45-60 years with COVID-19, enrolled during active disease. Each CDR3 is given with its conserved first and last residue. A D gene is named only where the DNA matches it firmly. The size entry is marked missing in some rows and otherwise reads once, few, many or a size class.

TRBD2	.	TRBV10-3	TRBJ2-7	TGTGCCATCAGTGAAAGGGCGGGGGGGCCTTACGAGCAGTACTTC	CAISERAGGPYEQYF
.	.	TRBV30	TRBJ1-3	TGTGCCTGGAATCAGGGGTGGGGAAACACCATATATTTT	CAWNQGWGNTIYF
TRBD1	once	TRBV4-3	TRBJ2-1	TGCGCCAGCAGCCACGGACAGGGGGCTGGTAATGAGCAGTTCTTC	CASSHGQGAGNEQFF
TRBD2	.	TRBV30	TRBJ2-2	TGTGCCTGGAGTGCAGCGGGGGGAAACACCGGGGAGCTGTTTTTT	CAWSAAGGNTGELFF
.	.	TRBV5-1	TRBJ2-7	TGCGCCAGCAGCTTGGGATCTCTGGGGGGGCTAAGTTACGAGCAGTACTTC	CASSLGSLGGLSYEQYF
TRBD1	.	TRBV5-4	TRBJ2-2	TGTGCCAGCAGCTTTTTGGTCCAGGGGGTCACCGGGGAGCTGTTTTTT	CASSFLVQGVTGELFF
.	.	TRBV2	TRBJ1-6	TGTGCCAGCAGTGTTGGACAGCTTTTCGGTAATTCACCCCTCCACTTT	CASSVGQLFGNSPLHF
.	.	TRBV6-2/TRBV6-3	TRBJ2-7	TGTGCCAGCAGTTACTCGAGACTGTACGAGCAGTACTTC	CASSYSRLYEQYF
.	.	TRBV6-5	TRBJ2-7	TGTGCCAGCAGTTCCCAGGGGTACGAGCAGTACTTC	CASSSQGYEQYF
.	.	TRBV6-4	TRBJ2-1	TGTGCCAGCAGTGACAGGTCGGGTAATGAGCAGTTCTTC	CASSDRSGNEQFF
TRBD2	.	TRBV5-4	TRBJ2-1	TGTGCCAGCAGCTTGGTTGGACTAGCGGGGCTCTACAATGAGCAGTTCTTC	CASSLVGLAGLYNEQFF
TRBD2	.	TRBV20-1	TRBJ2-2	TGCAGTGCTAGTGCTAGCGGGGTTATTCCGGGCGGGGAGCTGTTTTTT	CSASASGVIPGGELFF
TRBD1	.	TRBV9	TRBJ1-3	TGTGCCAGCAGCGCCGGTGCCGGGACAGGGTCCGGAAACACCATATATTTT	CASSAGAGTGSGNTIYF
.	.	TRBV29-1	TRBJ2-1	TGCAGCGCCCGCGGGTATAGAATGGAGAATGAGCAGTTCTTC	CSARGYRMENEQFF
.	.	TRBV14	TRBJ2-3	TGTGCCAGCAGCCAGGGTGGGGGGGCCTCCAGGATGGTGGATACGCAGTATTTT	CASSQGGGASRMVDTQYF
.	.	TRBV6-5	TRBJ1-5	TGTGCCAGCACAGGGTTGGTGAATCAGCCCCAGCATTTT	CASTGLVNQPQHF
TRBD1	.	TRBV9	TRBJ1-1	TGTGCCAGCAGCGGTGACAGGGACCTGGCTTTCTTT	CASSGDRDLAFF
TRBD1	.	TRBV24-1	TRBJ2-5	TGTGCCACCAGTGATCCCAGGGCAGGGGGCGAAGAGACCCAGTACTTC	CATSDPRAGGEETQYF
.	.	TRBV11-2	TRBJ2-2	TGTGCCAGCAGCTTAGTGGCCTCCGGGGAGCTGTTTTTT	CASSLVASGELFF
.	few	TRBV9	TRBJ1-6	TGTGCCAGCAGCGTTACAGGGAGGGTAAATTCACCCCTCCACTTT	CASSVTGRVNSPLHF
TRBD1	once	TRBV30	TRBJ1-2	TGTGCCTGGATCGGGGACAGGCTTAACTATGGCTACACCTTC	CAWIGDRLNYGYTF
.	.	TRBV7-2	TRBJ1-3	TGTGCCAGTCGGGAGAGCTCTGGAAACACCATATATTTT	CASRESSGNTIYF
TRBD1	.	TRBV28	TRBJ1-5	TGTGCCAGCAGGAACAGGGGGAGTAGCAATCAGCCCCAGCATTTT	CASRNRGSSNQPQHF
.	few	TRBV7-9	TRBJ1-3	TGTGCCAGCAGCTTAGACGCTAGCTCTGGAAACACCATATATTTT	CASSLDASSGNTIYF
.	.	TRBV5-1	TRBJ2-2	TGCGCCAGCAGCTTGGACGGGGGAACCGGGGAGCTGTTTTTT	CASSLDGGTGELFF
.	.	TRBV5-1	TRBJ1-1	TGCGCCAGCAGCTTGGCGTCAGGTGTTAACACTGAAGCTTTCTTT	CASSLASGVNTEAFF
TRBD2	.	TRBV7-3	TRBJ2-2	TGTGCCAGCAGCTTACAACTAGCGGGGGTCGGGGAGCTGTTTTTT	CASSLQLAGVGELFF
TRBD1	many	TRBV5-1	TRBJ1-5	TGCGCCAGCAGCCTAGGACAGGGGGTAGGACAGCCCCAGCATTTT	CASSLGQGVGQPQHF
TRBD1	.	TRBV2	TRBJ2-2	TGTGCCAGCAGTGCCGGACAGGGATACACCGGGGAGCTGTTTTTT	CASSAGQGYTGELFF
.	.	TRBV4-1	TRBJ1-1	TGCGCCAGCAGCCGGACCGGACTTTCGGCCGCTGAAGCTTTCTTT	CASSRTGLSAAEAFF
.	once	TRBV5-4	TRBJ2-1	TGTGCTACAACTCGGGGGTCGACCGCTTCCTACAATGAGCAGTTCTTC	CATTRGSTASYNEQFF
TRBD2	.	TRBV28	TRBJ2-5	TGTGCCAGTGGTCTTGTGGGGGGGCAAGAGACCCAGTACTTC	CASGLVGGQETQYF
TRBD1	.	TRBV10-1	TRBJ1-1	TGCGCCAGCAAAATAGGGACAGGGGGCACTGAAGCTTTCTTT	CASKIGTGGTEAFF
.	.	TRBV4-2	TRBJ2-6	TGTGCCAGCAGCCAAGAGGACAGCTCTGGGGCCAACGTCCTGACTTTC	CASSQEDSSGANVLTF
.	.	TRBV30	TRBJ1-2	TGTGCCTGGAGGGACAAGCTTGATGGCTACACCTTC	CAWRDKLDGYTF
.	.	TRBV25-1	TRBJ1-2	TGTGCCAGCAGTGACGGTTTCTACACCTTC	CASSDGFYTF
.	.	TRBV5-1	TRBJ2-5	TGCGCCAGCAGCGGGGTCCAGGGTACGCAAGAGACCCAGTACTTC	CASSGVQGTQETQYF
.	few	TRBV6-5	TRBJ2-2	TGTGCCAGCAGGAGGGTGAACGCGAACACCGGGGAGCTGTTTTTT	CASRRVNANTGELFF
TRBD1	.	TRBV6-4	TRBJ2-3	TGTGCCAGCAGTGACGGACAGGGGGCAGATACGCAGTATTTT	CASSDGQGADTQYF
.	.	TRBV18	TRBJ1-5	TGTGCCAGCTCACCACCGGAGGGGACGAGGCATTTT	CASSPPEGTRHF
TRBD2	.	TRBV3-1/TRBV3-2	TRBJ2-1	TGTGCCAGCACCGCGGGGGGGCCTTTGAATGAGCAGTTCTTC	CASTAGGPLNEQFF
TRBD2	.	TRBV28	TRBJ2-7	TGTGCCAGCAGTTCAGATTTAGCGGGGTCTACTTTGTACGAGCAGTACTTC	CASSSDLAGSTLYEQYF
TRBD1	.	TRBV19	TRBJ1-5	TGTGCCAGTAGTATTCTGGGACAGGGTGGCAATCAGCCCCAGCATTTT	CASSILGQGGNQPQHF
.	.	TRBV19	TRBJ2-1	TGTGCCAGTAGTATACCCGGGACTTGGAATGAGCAGTTCTTC	CASSIPGTWNEQFF
.	.	TRBV30	TRBJ1-4	TGTGCCTGGAGTTTGGGCGTTTATGAAAAACTGTTTTTT	CAWSLGVYEKLFF
.	.	TRBV7-8	TRBJ1-6	TGTGCCAGCAGATTTACAGATTCACCCCTCCACTTT	CASRFTDSPLHF
.	few	TRBV5-1	TRBJ1-5	TGCGCCAGCAGCTACTCCGGGGGAAGCAATCAGCCCCAGCATTTT	CASSYSGGSNQPQHF
.	.	TRBV19	TRBJ2-2	TGTGCCAGTACCAATTTAGGATTAGTGACTTCCCTATCGTCCCACACCGGGGAGCTGTTTTTT	CASTNLGLVTSLSSHTGELFF
TRBD1	.	TRBV2	TRBJ1-1	TGTGCCAGCACGAGACCCCAGGGGGCAGCTGGTGAAGCTTTCTTT	CASTRPQGAAGEAFF
.	.	TRBV5-1	TRBJ2-7	TGCGCCAGCAGCTTGGAACAGGGCCCCTACGAGCAGTACTTC	CASSLEQGPYEQYF
.	.	TRBV10-3	TRBJ2-3	TGTGCCATCAGTGAAGCAGGGGCCACTACAGATACGCAGTATTTT	CAISEAGATTDTQYF
.	.	TRBV18	TRBJ2-3	TGTGCCAGCTCACCCCAGTCCGGGTCAAGCACAGATACGCAGTATTTT	CASSPQSGSSTDTQYF
.	.	TRBV7-9	TRBJ2-1	TGTGCCAGCAGCCCTCAGTACAATGAGCAGTTCTTC	CASSPQYNEQFF
.	.	TRBV3-1/TRBV3-2	TRBJ1-4	TGTGCCAGCAGCAAGCCCGGGCGCAGGGATGAAAAACTGTTTTTT	CASSKPGRRDEKLFF
.	.	TRBV28	TRBJ1-1	TGTGCCAGCAGTCCCTCCGTAGCAGGGAAGAGAACTGAAGCTTTCTTT	CASSPSVAGKRTEAFF
.	.	TRBV29-1	TRBJ2-1	TGCAGCGCCGACGGAGTCTCCTACAATGAGCAGTTCTTC	CSADGVSYNEQFF
.	once	TRBV6-5	TRBJ1-5	TGTGCCAGCAGTTACGGGAGTCGTAGTCAGCCCCAGCATTTT	CASSYGSRSQPQHF
.	.	TRBV7-9	TRBJ1-1	TGTGCCAGCAGCTCACAGGGTGGCACTGAAGCTTTCTTT	CASSSQGGTEAFF
.	.	TRBV6-5	TRBJ2-2	TGTGCCAGCAGTTATGGCAGACTGAACACCGGGGAGCTGTTTTTT	CASSYGRLNTGELFF